This entry describes one T cell receptor beta chain. Its antigen is not known. Separate from the approximately 700-subject first cohort was the approximately 130-subject validation cohort, to which the donors belonged. This specimen comes from a study of cytomegalovirus exposure and HLA in healthy donors. Measured with immunoSEQ multiplex PCR; TCRdb has only the in-frame clones, and not every one. This sample has around 120,000 clones, with 88% found just once. Points from the study as a whole: The authors confirmed in vitro that three CMV-associated chains were specific for CMV antigens. The classifier was said to identify cytomegalovirus status with high specificity and sensitivity.

CDR3 size: 13 residues. Germline V gene sequence: CDR1 SNHLY, CDR2 FYNNEI. The V and J ends lost 5 bases and 9 bases, in that order; junction bases with no gene match: 7. Sequenced input: PBMCs. V gene TRBV2 combines with J gene TRBJ1-5; 7 bases are shared with TRBD1. This TCR derives from a woman aged 18-29 years in good health and CMV-seropositive. The DNA of the CDR3 is TGTGCCAGCAGTTCGACAGGGCAGAGGCCCCAGCATTTT. Its protein product is CASSSTGQRPQHF.